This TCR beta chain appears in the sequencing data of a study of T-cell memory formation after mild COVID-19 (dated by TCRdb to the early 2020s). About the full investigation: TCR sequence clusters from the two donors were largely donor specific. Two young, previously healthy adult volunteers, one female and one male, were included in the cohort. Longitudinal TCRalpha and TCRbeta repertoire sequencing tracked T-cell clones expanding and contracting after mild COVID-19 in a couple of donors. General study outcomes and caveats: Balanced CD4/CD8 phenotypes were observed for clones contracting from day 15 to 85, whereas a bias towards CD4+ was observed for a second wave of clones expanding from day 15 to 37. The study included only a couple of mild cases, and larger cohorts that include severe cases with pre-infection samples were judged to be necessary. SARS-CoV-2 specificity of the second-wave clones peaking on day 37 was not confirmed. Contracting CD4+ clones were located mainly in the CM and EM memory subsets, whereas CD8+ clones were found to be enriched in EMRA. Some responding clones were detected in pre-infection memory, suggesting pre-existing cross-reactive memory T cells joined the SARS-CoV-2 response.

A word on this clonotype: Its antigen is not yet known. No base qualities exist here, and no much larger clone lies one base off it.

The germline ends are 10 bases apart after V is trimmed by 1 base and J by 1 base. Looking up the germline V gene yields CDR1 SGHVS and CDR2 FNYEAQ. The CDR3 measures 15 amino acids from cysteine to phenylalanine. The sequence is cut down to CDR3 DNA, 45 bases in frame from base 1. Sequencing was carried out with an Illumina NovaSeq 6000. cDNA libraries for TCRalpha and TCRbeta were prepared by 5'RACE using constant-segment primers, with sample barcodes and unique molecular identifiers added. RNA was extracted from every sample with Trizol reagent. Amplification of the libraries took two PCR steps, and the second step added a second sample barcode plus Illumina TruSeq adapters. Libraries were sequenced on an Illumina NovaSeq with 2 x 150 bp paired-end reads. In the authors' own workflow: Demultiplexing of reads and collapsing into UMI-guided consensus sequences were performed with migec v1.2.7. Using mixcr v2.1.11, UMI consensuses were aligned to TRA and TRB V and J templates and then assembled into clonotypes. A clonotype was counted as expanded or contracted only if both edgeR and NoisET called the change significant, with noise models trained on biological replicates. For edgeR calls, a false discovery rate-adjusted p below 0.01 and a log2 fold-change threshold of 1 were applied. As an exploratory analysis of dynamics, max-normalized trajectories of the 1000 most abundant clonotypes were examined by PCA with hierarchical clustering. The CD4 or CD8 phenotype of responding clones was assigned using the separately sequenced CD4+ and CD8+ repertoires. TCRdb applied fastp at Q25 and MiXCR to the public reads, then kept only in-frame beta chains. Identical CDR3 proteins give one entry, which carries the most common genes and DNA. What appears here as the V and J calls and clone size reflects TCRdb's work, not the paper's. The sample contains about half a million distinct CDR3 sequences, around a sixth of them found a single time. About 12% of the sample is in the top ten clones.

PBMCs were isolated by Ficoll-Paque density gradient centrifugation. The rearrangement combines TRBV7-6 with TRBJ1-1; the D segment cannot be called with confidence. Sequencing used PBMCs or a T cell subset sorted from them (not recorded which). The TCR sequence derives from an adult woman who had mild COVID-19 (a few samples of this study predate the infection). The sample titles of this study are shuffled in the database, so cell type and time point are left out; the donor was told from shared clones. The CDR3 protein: CASSLGSGPNTEAFF. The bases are TGTGCCAGCAGCTTAGGGTCTGGGCCGAACACTGAAGCTTTCTTT. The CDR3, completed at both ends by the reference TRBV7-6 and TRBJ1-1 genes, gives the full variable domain GAGVSQSPRYKVTKRGQDVALRCDPISGHVSLYWYRQALGQGPEFLTYFNYEAQQDKSGLPNDRFSAERPEGSISTLTIQRTEQRDSAMYRCASSLGSGPNTEAFFGQGTRLTVV.